These 30 T cell receptor beta chains originate from one sample sequenced in a study of cytomegalovirus exposure and HLA in healthy donors. The PCR ran on 60 Vbeta and 13 Jbeta primers. Method: immunoSEQ multiplex PCR; TCRdb's copy keeps in-frame clones and lacks some. The table has tens of thousands of clones, 75% to 80% seen once. The sequenced material came from PBMCs. Receptors were obtained from a man between 18 and 35 years old in good health and CMV-seronegative.

CDR3 residues: CAWNNRGAGANVLTF. The CDR3 region has the DNA TGTGCCTGGAACAACAGGGGAGCTGGGGCCAACGTCCTGACTTTC. V and J are TRBV30 and TRBJ2-6; TRBD1 agrees at 7 bases. The germline gives CDR1 GTSNPN, CDR2 SVGIG (reference sequence). Losses at the gene ends were 4 bases for V and 2 bases for J; bases not matched to a gene: 5. The CDR3 sequence is 15 residues long.

This clone was picked up one time. The rearrangement links TRBV6-5 to TRBJ1-1; D perhaps matches TRBD1 (5 bases). The CDR3 loop spans 14 amino acids. Germline V gene lookup returns CDR1 MNHEY and CDR2 SVGAGI. The V and J ends lost 6 bases and 0 bases respectively, with 11 bases between them. Written as DNA, the CDR3 is TGTGCCAGCAGGGGGCTCGTAATGAACACTGAAGCTTTCTTT. Encoded protein: CASRGLVMNTEAFF.

The rearrangement joins TRBV6-1 to TRBJ2-3; the match to TRBD1 covers 8 bases. The CDR3 loop spans 14 amino acids. CDR1 and CDR2 (germline): MNHNS, SASEGT. J was trimmed by 4 bases and V by 3 bases; bases with no gene match: 3. The DNA for the CDR3 is TGTGCCAGCAGTGACAGGGGGCCTCCAGATACGCAGTATTTT. This translates into CASSDRGPPDTQYF.

This chain connects TRBV14 to TRBJ1-1; TRBD1 is a possible D gene (6 bases). V lost 1 base and J lost 3, with 18 bases in between. The CDR3 contains 17 residues. Germline-derived CDR1 and CDR2 are SGHDN and FVKESK. CDR3 nucleotide sequence: TGTGCCAGCAGCCAAGCTGGGGGCGATCGGGCTGACACTGAAGCTTTCTTT. Protein sequence: CASSQAGGDRADTEAFF.

The chain recombines TRBV5-4 with TRBJ1-2; 7 bases line up with TRBD1. Trimming at V came to 0 bases and at J to 6 bases, leaving 8 bases not matched to a gene. The germline V gene has CDR1 SGHNT and CDR2 YYREEE (reference sequence). The CDR3 extends over 15 amino acids. Here the CDR3 DNA reads TGTGCCAGCAGCTTGGTGAGGGGGCGACGGGATGGCTACACCTTC. This translates into CASSLVRGRRDGYTF.

The table lists this clone with a count of one. V is TRBV6-1 and J is TRBJ2-2, with 7 nucleotides matching TRBD1. V was pared by 2 bases and J by 2 bases, with 2 bases of the junction left unmatched. The length of the CDR3 is 15 residues. Per germline, CDR1 MNHNS and CDR2 SASEGT. The CDR3 is CASSERQGNTGELFF. DNA of the CDR3: TGTGCCAGCAGTGAACGACAGGGTAACACCGGGGAGCTGTTTTTT.

This chain links TRBV19 with TRBJ2-1, with D possibly matching TRBD1 (6 bases). Germline loops: CDR1 LNHDA, CDR2 SQIVND (reference sequence). This CDR3 region has 16 residues. Trimming pared 6 bases from V and 3 bases from J, leaving 18 bases between. For the CDR3, the DNA is TGTGCCAGTAGCTCAGACAGGACCCCCCTCTACAATGAGCAGTTCTTC. It codes for CASSSDRTPLYNEQFF.

This chain joins TRBV7-8 and TRBJ1-2; D remains unclear. CDR3 size: 14 residues. Germline V CDR1 and CDR2: SGHVS, FQNEAQ. The ends were cut back, 5 bases at V and 8 bases at J, with 18 bases in the middle. CDR3 DNA sequence: TGTGCCAGCAGCCCGGGTCGACTTTCGGGGGGCTACACCTTC. Protein product: CASSPGRLSGGYTF.

The chain combines TRBV6-6 with TRBJ2-2; 10 bases agree with TRBD1. Trimming cost V 10 bases and J 8 bases; bases outside gene matches: 10. CDR1 is MNHNY and CDR2 is SVGAGI in the germline V gene (reference sequence). The CDR3 has 14 residues. The CDR3 nucleotides are TGTGCCATCTCTAGGACAGGGGGGACAGGGGAGCTGTTTTTT. As protein: CAISRTGGTGELFF.

This clone came up once. This sequence joins TRBV5-5 and TRBJ2-7, with D unresolved. Germline CDR1 and CDR2: SGHKS and YYEKEE (reference sequence). The CDR3 is 13 residues long. Trimming took off 1 base at V and 5 bases at J, with 10 bases between the two ends. Here the CDR3 reads CASSLTALDEQYV. The CDR3, as DNA: TGTGCCAGCAGCTTGACAGCCTTAGACGAGCAGTACGTC.

This chain joins TRBV5-4 and TRBJ1-2; D uncertain. CDR3 size: 13 residues. V lost 2 bases to trimming and J lost 2 bases, with 7 bases between them. From germline, CDR1 is SGHNT and CDR2 YYREEE (reference sequence). CDR3 sequence (DNA): TGTGCCAGCAGCTTCACAGAAAACTATGGCTACACCTTC. Protein: CASSFTENYGYTF. The full variable domain, in which reference TRBV5-4 and TRBJ1-2 provide the parts outside the CDR3, is ETGVTQSPTHLIKTRGQQVTLRCSSQSGHNTVSWYQQALGQGPQFIFQYYREEENGRGNFPPRFSGLQFPNYSSELNVNALELDDSALYLCASSFTENYGYTFGSGTRLTVV.

The CDR3 DNA reads TGTGCCAGTAGGACCGCCGGGACAGGGAACACCGGGGAGCTGTTTTTT. It yields the protein CASRTAGTGNTGELFF. The rearrangement uses TRBV19 and TRBJ2-2; 8 bases are a match to TRBD1. Germline CDR1 and CDR2: LNHDA and SQIVND (reference sequence). J lost 1 base, V lost 6 bases, and 7 bases had no gene match. CDR3 size: 16 residues.

The chain carries TRBV6-1 and TRBJ2-5; D gene unclear. Looked up from germline, CDR1 is MNHNS and CDR2 is SASEGT. V lost 7 bases, J lost 0 bases, and 6 bases lay in between. The CDR3 is 12 residues long. CDR3 region: CASTLYQETQYF. DNA for the CDR3: TGTGCCAGCACCTTGTACCAAGAGACCCAGTACTTC.

This clone came up a few times. This chain joins TRBV21-1 and TRBJ1-6; the listed D gene, TRBD1, was not tested against the DNA. TRBV21-1 has pseudogene status. CDR3 length: 18 residues. The DNA of the CDR3 is TGTGCCAGCATCTTGGACAGGGACGATTGGGCATTTAATTCACCCCTCCACTTT. Protein product: CASILDRDDWAFNSPLHF.

J is TRBJ1-5 and V is TRBV4-1; 11 nucleotides align to TRBD1. Germline loops: CDR1 MGHRA, CDR2 YSYEKL. V lost 0 bases to trimming and J lost 0 bases; unmatched junction nucleotides: 10. The CDR3 extends over 20 amino acids. The CDR3 DNA reads as TGCGCCAGCAGCCAAGATCCCCGGGACAGGGGGTTCTATAGCAATCAGCCCCAGCATTTT. It yields the protein CASSQDPRDRGFYSNQPQHF.

The chain combines TRBV28 with TRBJ1-4, with D perhaps TRBD1 (6 bases). The germline gives CDR1 MDHEN, CDR2 SYDVKM. Between the trimmed V and J ends, which lost 6 bases and 4 bases, there was a span of 15 bases. The CDR3 sequence is 15 residues long. The CDR3 coding sequence is TGTGCCAGCAGCACACCGGACAGCCATAATGAAAAACTGTTTTTT. Translating it yields CASSTPDSHNEKLFF.

This rearrangement joins TRBV14 to TRBJ2-7, with 8 bases aligning to TRBD1. The germline gives CDR1 SGHDN, CDR2 FVKESK. The CDR3 spans 13 residues. After removal of 5 bases from V and 2 bases from J, the junction contained 2 bases not matched to a gene. Here the CDR3 DNA reads TGTGCCAGCAGCGACAGGGGACCCTACGAGCAGTACTTC. Amino acid sequence: CASSDRGPYEQYF.

The chain carries TRBV11-2 and TRBJ2-4, with D tentatively TRBD1 (5 bases). Germline CDR1 and CDR2: SGHAT and FQNNGV. V lost 5 bases to trimming and J lost 6 bases, with 8 bases between them. The CDR3 is 12 residues long. The CDR3 nucleotides are TGTGCCAGCAGCCCCACAGGAAACATTCAGTACTTC. Amino acid sequence: CASSPTGNIQYF.

The chain combines TRBV29-1 with TRBJ1-2; 7 bases map to TRBD1. V was clipped by 6 bases and J by 2 bases; unmatched bases: 9. This CDR3 region has 14 residues. Germline V gene data show CDR1 as SQVTM and CDR2 as ANQGSEA. In DNA, the CDR3 is TGCAGCGTGCCTTCAGGGGGGAGGAACTATGGCTACACCTTC. Its translation is CSVPSGGRNYGYTF.

The CDR3 region is CASSFGGDSTSDTQYF. CDR3 DNA sequence: TGTGCCAGCAGCTTTGGGGGGGATTCCACTTCAGATACGCAGTATTTT. The rearrangement links TRBV5-6 to TRBJ2-3, with TRBD2 matching over 7 bases. Germline trimming cut 2 bases from V and 4 bases from J; bases unmatched to any gene: 10. This CDR3 region has 16 residues. CDR1 and CDR2 from the germline V gene are SGHDT and YYEEEE.

Comment on this clone: A read error may produce the germline difference seen at one junction end. This chain joins TRBV6-6 and TRBJ2-5; TRBD2 might be the D (5 bases). CDR3 length: 16 residues. CDR1 is MNHNY and CDR2 is SVGAGI in the germline V gene (reference sequence). CDR3 amino acids: CAGSYSGIEGQGTQYF. CDR3 bases: TGTGCCGGCAGTTACTCGGGTATTGAGGGCCAAGGGACCCAGTACTTC.

This clone was found a few times. V and J are TRBV6-1 and TRBJ1-6; a possible D gene is TRBD1 (6 bases). The ends were cut back, 6 bases at V and 7 bases at J, with 13 bases in the middle. This CDR3 has 14 amino acids. Germline CDR1 MNHNS, CDR2 SASEGT. CDR3 in amino acids: CASRVGQKNSPLHF. Written as DNA, the CDR3 is TGTGCCAGCAGAGTGGGACAAAAAAATTCACCCCTCCACTTT.

To note about this clone: The same CDR3 is also encoded by other DNA sequences in this sample. The V and J genes are TRBV28 and TRBJ1-5; possible D gene TRBD1, 6 bases. The CDR3 extends over 19 amino acids. V was clipped by 3 bases and J by 0 bases, with 21 bases between them. Per the germline V gene, CDR1 is MDHEN and CDR2 is SYDVKM. CDR3 region: CASSFLWGRTGDSNQPQHF. The CDR3 DNA reads as TGTGCCAGCAGTTTTCTCTGGGGGCGGACCGGGGATAGCAATCAGCCCCAGCATTTT.

The chain uses TRBV9 and TRBJ1-3; D unclear. The CDR3 length is 16 residues. Per germline, CDR1 SGDLS and CDR2 YYNGEE. Deletions cut 0 bases from V and 1 base from J, with 11 bases between. CDR3 nucleotide sequence: TGTGCCAGCAGCGTAGGGCCGCGGATTTCTGGAAACACCATATATTTT. Residues: CASSVGPRISGNTIYF.

V and J are TRBV7-6 and TRBJ2-3; 9 bases are shared with TRBD1. V gave up 2 bases and J gave up 4 bases; unmatched junction bases: 10. The CDR3 sequence is 17 residues long. The germline V gene encodes CDR1 SGHVS and CDR2 FNYEAQ. Here the CDR3 DNA reads TGTGCCAGCAGCTTAAGACCGGGACAGGGCGTTTCAGATACGCAGTATTTT. Amino acid sequence: CASSLRPGQGVSDTQYF.

The V call is TRBV18, the J call TRBJ1-2; the D gene is possibly TRBD1 (6 bases). The CDR3 has 15 residues. Germline V gene sequence: CDR1 KGHSH, CDR2 LQKENI. Trimming stripped 6 bases from V and 7 bases from J, with 21 bases between. The chain's CDR3 is CASSRNLAGVPGYTF. Here the CDR3 DNA reads TGTGCCAGCTCCCGCAATCTAGCAGGGGTTCCTGGCTACACCTTC.

The V gene is TRBV28, the J gene TRBJ2-5, with unresolved D. The CDR3 spans 15 residues. Per germline, CDR1 MDHEN and CDR2 SYDVKM. V was cut by 0 bases and J by 2 bases, with 10 bases left in between. The CDR3 nucleotides read TGTGCCAGCAGTTTATGGTCTGGCAGACAAGAGACCCAGTACTTC. Encoded protein: CASSLWSGRQETQYF.

This clone is a singleton in its sample. This chain links TRBV6-5 with TRBJ2-5; 9 bases are a match to TRBD2. This CDR3 contains 14 residues. J was trimmed by 3 bases and V by 6 bases; bases with no gene match: 5. Looked up from germline, CDR1 is MNHEY and CDR2 is SVGAGI. CDR3 nucleotide sequence: TGTGCCAGCAGGCGGGGGGGGGTAAAAGAGACCCAGTACTTC. Its protein is CASRRGGVKETQYF.

The chain joins TRBV6-1 to TRBJ2-7; weak D call: TRBD1 (6 bases). Per the germline V gene, CDR1 is MNHNS and CDR2 is SASEGT. The CDR3 is 11 residues long. Trimming cost V 4 bases and J 6 bases, with 7 bases left between them. CDR3 sequence: CASSARGEQYF. CDR3 coding DNA: TGTGCCAGCAGTGCCAGGGGCGAGCAGTACTTC.

This clone was counted a single time. The V and J genes are TRBV11-3 and TRBJ2-1, with D perhaps TRBD2 (6 bases). The ends were cut back, 1 base at V and 2 bases at J, with 9 bases in the middle. The CDR3 is 15 residues long. Per germline, CDR1 SGHNT and CDR2 YENEEA. The CDR3 spells CASSLGPGAYNEQFF. In nucleotides, the CDR3 is TGTGCCAGCAGCTTAGGCCCGGGGGCCTACAATGAGCAGTTCTTC.